Below, 9 T cell receptor beta chains from the same sample are listed, as sequenced in a study of blood T cell repertoires in COVID-19. Some clones are missing from TCRdb's copy, which holds only in-frame ones; the method was immunoSEQ multiplex PCR. The sample has 200,000 to 250,000 clones, 84% seen once. The material sequenced was peripheral blood. These receptors were obtained from a man younger than 45 with active or convalescent COVID-19.

V and J are TRBV3-1 (or the pseudogene TRBV3-2) and TRBJ2-7, with D perhaps matching TRBD2 (5 bases). Germline V gene data show CDR1 as LGHDT and CDR2 as YNNKEL (reference sequence). The CDR3 totals 16 residues. The ends were cut back, 1 base at V and 1 base at J, with 14 bases in the middle. CDR3 nucleotide sequence: TGTGCCAGCAGCCAAGCTGGACTCAAGAAATCCTACGAGCAGTACTTC. As protein: CASSQAGLKKSYEQYF.

This rearrangement joins TRBV11-2 to TRBJ2-7; the D is unclear. V was pared by 4 bases and J by 2 bases, with 9 bases between. The CDR3 totals 13 residues. Germline V gives CDR1 SGHAT, CDR2 FQNNGV. As DNA, the CDR3 is TGTGCCAGCAGCTACCAGAACCCCTACGAGCAGTACTTC. Translated: CASSYQNPYEQYF. The variable domain in full, with the rest retrieved from reference TRBV11-2 and TRBJ2-7, is EAGVAQSPRYKIIEKRQSVAFWCNPISGHATLYWYQQILGQGPKLLIQFQNNGVVDDSQLPKDRFSAERLKGVDSTLKIQPAKLEDSAVYLCASSYQNPYEQYFGPGTRLTVT.

This clone was observed once. CDR3 in DNA: TGTGCCAGCACTCTCGACAGGGGAAGCAATCAGCCCCAGCATTTT. Translated, it gives CASTLDRGSNQPQHF. The chain recombines TRBV6-6 with TRBJ1-5; 8 bases are shared with TRBD1. V shed 7 bases and J 1 base; nucleotides not matched to a gene: 6. CDR1 and CDR2 (germline): MNHNY, SVGAGI (reference sequence). The CDR3 is made up of 15 amino acids.

The V and J genes are TRBV7-6 and TRBJ2-3; 8 nucleotides align to TRBD2. CDR1 and CDR2 (germline): SGHVS, FNYEAQ. CDR3 length: 21 amino acids. Losses at the gene ends were 1 base for V and 1 base for J; bases not matched to a gene: 19. The CDR3 here is CASSLEVAELAALYGTDTQYF. CDR3 sequence (DNA): TGTGCCAGCAGCTTAGAAGTCGCAGAACTAGCGGCCCTATACGGCACAGATACGCAGTATTTT.

This chain links TRBV24-1 with TRBJ1-2, with a tentative D call TRBD1 (5 bases). Deletions cut 1 base from V and 4 bases from J, with 6 bases between. Germline CDR1 and CDR2: KGHDR and SFDVKD. The CDR3 has 13 residues. The CDR3 sequence: CATSDFDSYGYTF. In nucleotides, the CDR3 is TGTGCCACCAGTGATTTCGACAGCTATGGCTACACCTTC.

This chain connects TRBV19 to TRBJ2-2, with 7 bases aligning to TRBD2. V lost 2 bases, J lost 4 bases, and 1 base stayed unmatched. Per the germline V gene, CDR1 is LNHDA and CDR2 is SQIVND (reference sequence). The CDR3 has 14 residues. The CDR3 coding sequence is TGTGCCAGTAGTATACGGGGGGTCACCGGGGAGCTGTTTTTT. Translated: CASSIRGVTGELFF.

V and J are TRBV13 and TRBJ2-6; TRBD2 aligns across 12 bases. This CDR3 is 18 amino acids long. CDR1 and CDR2 from the germline V gene are PRHDT and FYEKMQ (reference sequence). Unmatched junction bases numbered 7, after V lost 3 bases and J lost 4 bases. The CDR3 sequence: CASSFTGLAGAGANVLTF. The CDR3 DNA reads as TGTGCCAGCAGCTTTACGGGACTAGCGGGCGCCGGGGCCAACGTCCTGACTTTC.

Concerning this clone: At the DNA level, this CDR3 is encoded by other sequences in the same sample as well. The chain employs TRBV6-2 or TRBV6-3 and TRBJ2-7; weak D call: TRBD1 (6 bases). Germline values: CDR1 MNHEY, CDR2 SVGEGT. V lost 3 bases and J lost 3, with 12 bases in between. The CDR3 has 14 residues. The CDR3 sequence: CASSYSQGIYEQYF. DNA of the CDR3: TGTGCCAGCAGTTATTCGCAGGGGATCTACGAGCAGTACTTC.

This clone is medium-sized. The rearrangement uses TRBV3-1 (or the pseudogene TRBV3-2) and TRBJ1-4; 10 bases are shared with TRBD1. CDR1 LGHDT and CDR2 YNNKEL come from the germline V gene (reference sequence). CDR3 length: 15 residues. Trimming cost V 6 bases and J 3 bases; bases outside gene matches: 4. CDR3 nucleotide sequence: TGTGCCAGCAGGCCAGGACAGGGGGCTAATGAAAAACTGTTTTTT. Translating gives CASRPGQGANEKLFF.